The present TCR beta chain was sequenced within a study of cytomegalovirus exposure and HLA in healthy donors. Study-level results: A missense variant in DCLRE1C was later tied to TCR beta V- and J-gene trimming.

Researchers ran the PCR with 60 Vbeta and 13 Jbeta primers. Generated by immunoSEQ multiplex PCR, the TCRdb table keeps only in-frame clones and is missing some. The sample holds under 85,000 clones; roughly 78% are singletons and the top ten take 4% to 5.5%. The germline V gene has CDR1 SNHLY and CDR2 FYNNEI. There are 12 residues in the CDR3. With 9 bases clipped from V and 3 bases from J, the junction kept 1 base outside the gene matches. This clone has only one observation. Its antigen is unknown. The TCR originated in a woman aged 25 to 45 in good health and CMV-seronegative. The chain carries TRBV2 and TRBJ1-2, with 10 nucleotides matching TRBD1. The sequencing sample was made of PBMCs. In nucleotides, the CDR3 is TGTGCCAGGGACAGGGGGTACTATGGCTACACCTTC. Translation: CARDRGYYGYTF.